Presented here are 16 T cell receptor beta chains from one specimen sequenced in a study of neurological immune-mediated disorders. TCRdb redid the calling of the 5' RACE reads with MiXCR, one entry per CDR3 protein. The repertoire has 70,000 or so distinct CDR3 sequences, 2.5% to 3.5% of them found once; the top ten carry approximately 4.7%. Sequencing was carried out using PBMCs. The receptors originated from a woman in her 50s with multiple sclerosis.

This clonotype has ten or more counts. The genes are TRBV6-4 and TRBJ1-6, with D possibly matching TRBD1 (5 bases). Trimming cost V 6 bases and J 8 bases, with 14 bases left between them. The CDR3 extends over 14 amino acids. Germline loops: CDR1 MRHNA, CDR2 SNTAGT. CDR3 nucleotides: TGTGCCAGCAGCCTCAGAGTAGGGGATTCACCCCTCCACTTT. This codes for CASSLRVGDSPLHF.

This clonotype was observed at least ten times. The chain recombines TRBV20-1 with TRBJ2-5; possible D gene TRBD2, 6 bases. The CDR3 is made up of 16 amino acids. Trimming pared 3 bases from V and 1 base from J, leaving 18 bases between. Germline V CDR1 and CDR2: DFQATT, SNEGSKA (reference sequence). The CDR3 loop reads CSARGVRLAPQETQYF. Written as DNA, the CDR3 is TGCAGTGCTAGGGGGGTAAGGCTAGCGCCCCAAGAGACCCAGTACTTC.

This clonotype was recorded many times. The V call is TRBV6-6, the J call TRBJ2-1; 9 bases match TRBD2. Trimming took 6 bases from V and 6 from J; bases not matched to a gene: 12. Germline CDR1 and CDR2: MNHNY and SVGAGI (reference sequence). The CDR3 runs 16 residues. The CDR3 loop reads CASSPPRGRAGNEQFF. The CDR3 DNA is TGTGCCAGCAGCCCCCCTCGCGGGAGGGCCGGCAATGAGCAGTTCTTC.

In its sample, this clonotype was seen many times. The chain is built from TRBV5-1 and TRBJ2-7; D is perhaps TRBD1 or TRBD2 (5 bases each). CDR1 is SGHRS, CDR2 YFSETQ, per germline. V was clipped by 0 bases and J by 2 bases, with 9 bases between them. This CDR3 comprises 14 residues. CDR3: CASSLAGTAYEQYF. DNA for the CDR3: TGCGCCAGCAGCTTGGCCGGGACGGCCTACGAGCAGTACTTC.

Points on this clonotype: Because it lacks the conserved phenylalanine or tryptophan at the end, this CDR3 is likely a read error. The chain links TRBV4-3 to TRBJ2-7, with TRBD2 as a possible D gene (5 bases). CDR1 and CDR2 (germline): LGHNA, YSLEER. The CDR3 covers 17 residues. V lost 0 bases to trimming and J lost 0 bases, with 15 bases between them. CDR3 coding DNA: TGCGCCAGCAGCCAAGATGTAGGCGGACTCAGCTCCTACGAGCAGTACATC. Protein sequence: CASSQDVGGLSSYEQYI.

This clonotype was detected ten times or more. The rearrangement uses TRBV7-8 and TRBJ1-1; D uncertain. V was cut by 1 base and J by 5 bases, with 5 bases left in between. CDR1 and CDR2 from the germline V gene are SGHVS and FQNEAQ. The CDR3 runs to 12 residues. CDR3: CASSLGVTEAFF. CDR3 in DNA: TGTGCCAGCAGCTTAGGGGTTACTGAAGCTTTCTTT.

Remarks on this clonotype: The junction does not match germline at one end; this may be a read error. The chain is built from TRBV20-1 and TRBJ1-5; TRBD1 is a possible D gene (5 bases). This CDR3 contains 12 residues. The germline V gene has CDR1 DFQATT and CDR2 SNEGSKA (reference sequence). For the CDR3, the DNA is TGCAGTGCTAGAGTGGGGGTTAAGACCCAGAATTTT. This encodes CSARVGVKTQNF.

This clonotype came up many times. The chain combines TRBV29-1 with TRBJ2-2, with a weak D call TRBD2 (5 bases). The germline V gene encodes CDR1 SQVTM and CDR2 ANQGSEA. Trimming took off 3 bases at V and 4 bases at J, with 9 bases between the two ends. This CDR3 region has 13 residues. CDR3 residues: CSVDPRGTGELFF. The CDR3 DNA follows: TGCAGCGTTGATCCCCGGGGCACCGGGGAGCTGTTTTTT.

This clonotype occurred many times. This sequence joins TRBV20-1 and TRBJ1-1, with D unresolved. This CDR3 comprises 11 residues. The germline V gene encodes CDR1 DFQATT and CDR2 SNEGSKA (reference sequence). Between the trimmed V and J ends, which lost 4 bases and 5 bases, there was a span of 8 bases. This chain's CDR3 is CSAIRTTEAFF. In nucleotides, the CDR3 is TGCAGTGCTATTAGAACTACTGAAGCTTTCTTT.

This clonotype was recorded at least ten times. The chain has TRBV28 and TRBJ1-1; D may be TRBD1 (6 bases). The germline V and J ends were trimmed by 10 bases and 2 bases, with 23 bases remaining between them. The CDR3 contains 16 residues. The germline gives CDR1 MDHEN, CDR2 SYDVKM. The CDR3 nucleotides are TGTGCCACCTCCCGTCTCTTCTGGACAGCTAACACTGAAGCTTTCTTT. Translation: CATSRLFWTANTEAFF.

This clonotype was counted at least ten times. The V and J genes are TRBV14 and TRBJ1-2; D not resolved. Germline V CDR1 and CDR2: SGHDN, FVKESK. The CDR3 is made up of 13 amino acids. The V end lost 4 bases, the J end lost 3 bases, and 9 bases lay between the germline ends. The CDR3 loop reads CASSPGPHYGYTF. DNA for the CDR3: TGTGCCAGCAGCCCCGGGCCCCACTATGGCTACACCTTC.

This clonotype was seen at least ten times. The chain joins TRBV5-4 to TRBJ2-5; 7 bases map to TRBD2. The CDR3 sequence is 15 residues long. CDR1 and CDR2 (germline): SGHNT, YYREEE (reference sequence). Unmatched junction bases numbered 8, after V lost 3 bases and J lost 3 bases. For the CDR3, the DNA is TGTGCCAGCAGCTCTCCTGGACGGGGGGAAGAGACCCAGTACTTC. This gives the protein CASSSPGRGEETQYF.

This clonotype was counted many times. This chain connects TRBV20-1 to TRBJ2-4, with 11 bases aligning to TRBD2. The germline CDR1 and CDR2 sequences are DFQATT and SNEGSKA (reference sequence). The V and J ends lost 6 bases and 7 bases, in that order; junction bases with no gene match: 11. CDR3 length: 15 amino acids. The CDR3 DNA follows: TGCAGTGCACTGGGACTAGCGGCTTTCCCCAACATTCAGTACTTC. This encodes CSALGLAAFPNIQYF.

This clonotype was detected many times. CDR3 sequence (DNA): TGCAGTGCCTCAGACCGGTACGAGCAGTACTTC. As protein: CSASDRYEQYF. V gene TRBV20-1 combines with J gene TRBJ2-7; no firm D call. Between the trimmed V and J ends, which lost 6 bases and 4 bases, there was a span of 10 bases. The germline V gene encodes CDR1 DFQATT and CDR2 SNEGSKA (reference sequence). The CDR3 covers 11 residues.

The table lists this clonotype with many counts. V gene TRBV3-1 combines with J gene TRBJ2-1; D may match TRBD1 or TRBD2 (5 bases each). CDR1 is LGHDT and CDR2 is YNNKEL in the germline V gene (reference sequence). The CDR3 is 14 residues long. V gave up 1 base and J gave up 8 bases, with 12 bases separating them. The CDR3 bases are TGTGCCAGCAGCCAAGGTGCTGGGACGGATGAGCAGTTCTTC. Its protein product is CASSQGAGTDEQFF.

This clonotype was recorded at least ten times. The CDR3 nucleotides are TGTGCCAGCAGCGCCGGTCTCGTGCCAGATACGCAGTATTTT. Translating it yields CASSAGLVPDTQYF. The rearrangement links TRBV9 to TRBJ2-3; D is unclear. Trimming pared 3 bases from V and 4 bases from J, leaving 12 bases between. The CDR3 loop spans 14 amino acids. CDR1 SGDLS and CDR2 YYNGEE come from the germline V gene.